Detailed here is one TCR beta chain. Source study methods: Nucleated cell number was recorded as an estimate derived from reference gene primer amplification. TCRdb's table, derived via immunoSEQ multiplex PCR, lists solely in-frame clones and lacks some. That table supplies the V and J calls and clone size; D and trimming were determined from the DNA. The sample lists approximately 250,000 clones; around 87% were seen once. J lost 6 bases, V lost 5 bases, and 9 bases had no gene match. CDR1 and CDR2 (germline): SGDLS, YYNGEE. This CDR3 is 16 amino acids long. The data derive from a study of blood T cell repertoires in COVID-19. For the study at large: Sources were T cells, B-cell-depleted T cells, or PBMCs; the material itself was cDNA or gDNA.

Enrollment of patients from Seattle took place during active infection, with longitudinal follow-up. The chain carries TRBV9 and TRBJ2-2, with TRBD2 matching over 11 bases. Source material: peripheral blood. This TCR was sampled from an older woman with COVID-19, enrolled during active disease. The CDR3 sequence: CASRDLTSGSSGELFF. CDR3 bases: TGTGCCAGCAGGGACCTTACTAGCGGGAGTTCCGGGGAGCTGTTTTTT.